This T cell receptor beta chain was recorded in a study of T cell repertoires in cytomegalovirus infection. About the research overall: CMV epitopes used comprised recently identified HLA-C-restricted ones and well-studied HLA-B-restricted ones.

Study-wide findings and caveats: Cumulative frequency (of public TCR beta family members) identified carriers of CMV plus the relevant HLA. Ex vivo, HLA-C-restricted CMV-specific TCR beta clonotypes prevailed over the rest of the response.

TCRdb reprocessed the reads via MiXCR and lists one record per CDR3 protein. The sample consists of approximately 1,000,000 distinct CDR3 sequences, around 30% of them appearing once. This clonotype was observed at least ten times. No antigen is known for it. The receptor comes from a human donor in good health (CMV status not recorded). Some clones in this sample may be carry-over from other donors' samples. This sample comprised cultured CD8+ T cells from PBMCs, obtained from culture after CMV antigen stimulation.

CDR3 sequence: CASSLGNSYPRNEQFF. The CDR3 coding sequence is TGTGCCAGCAGCTTAGGTAACAGTTACCCCCGTAATGAGCAGTTCTTC. V and J are TRBV7-6 and TRBJ2-1, with D hard to call. V was shortened by 1 base and J by 7 bases, with 17 bases between the two germline ends. Germline V gene data show CDR1 as SGHVS and CDR2 as FNYEAQ. This CDR3 is 16 amino acids long.